These T cell receptor beta chains were read from a single sample in a study of metastatic and nonmetastatic thyroid tumors. MiXCR was used by TCRdb to re-call the PCR reads. The table shows about 10,000 clones, with around two fifths occurring only once. The specimen was tumor tissue. Source of these receptors: a female donor with papillary thyroid cancer or a benign thyroid nodule (not recorded which). Some clones in this sample may be carry-over from other donors' samples. The CDR3 runs from the conserved cysteine through the conserved F or W. A D gene is named only where the DNA matches it firmly. Only some rows state a clone size, as once, few, many or a class for expanded clones.

d_call: TRBD1
clone_size: medium-sized
v_call: TRBV7-9
j_call: TRBJ2-7
cdr3_length: 14
cdr3_aa: CASSPVVPSTGEYF
cdr3_nt: TGTGCCAGCAGCCCAGTAGTTCCCTCCACAGGGGAGTACTTC

d_call: -
clone_size: few
v_call: TRBV6-2/TRBV6-3
j_call: TRBJ1-1
cdr3_length: 14
cdr3_aa: CASSYSGGWNEAFF
cdr3_nt: TGTGCCAGCAGTTACTCGGGGGGGTGGAATGAAGCTTTCTTT

d_call: -
clone_size: -
v_call: TRBV2
j_call: TRBJ2-7
cdr3_length: 14
cdr3_aa: CASLPGLRDPEQYF
cdr3_nt: TGTGCCAGTCTTCCGGGACTTCGGGATCCCGAGCAGTACTTC

d_call: -
clone_size: -
v_call: TRBV28
j_call: TRBJ1-2
cdr3_length: 13
cdr3_aa: CATDPGGNYGYTF
cdr3_nt: TGTGCCACTGACCCGGGGGGAAACTATGGCTACACCTTC

d_call: TRBD2
clone_size: -
v_call: TRBV6-4
j_call: TRBJ2-3
cdr3_length: 15
cdr3_aa: CASSDSSGRADTQYF
cdr3_nt: TGTGCCAGCAGTGACTCTAGCGGGAGGGCCGATACGCAGTATTTT

d_call: TRBD1
clone_size: -
v_call: TRBV6-2/TRBV6-3
j_call: TRBJ2-7
cdr3_length: 19
cdr3_aa: CASSYLFGLSRQGINEQYF
cdr3_nt: TGTGCCAGCAGTTATCTTTTCGGGTTGAGTAGACAGGGGATAAACGAGCAGTACTTC

d_call: -
clone_size: -
v_call: TRBV5-1
j_call: TRBJ2-2
cdr3_length: 14
cdr3_aa: CASSLGLNTGELFF
cdr3_nt: TGCGCCAGCAGCTTGGGCCTGAACACCGGGGAGCTGTTTTTT

d_call: -
clone_size: few
v_call: TRBV19
j_call: TRBJ2-7
cdr3_length: 14
cdr3_aa: CASSWSRDSYEQYF
cdr3_nt: TGTGCCAGTAGTTGGTCGAGGGACTCCTACGAGCAGTACTTC

d_call: TRBD1
clone_size: -
v_call: TRBV11-3
j_call: TRBJ1-2
cdr3_length: 16
cdr3_aa: CASSGGGTGSNYGYTF
cdr3_nt: TGTGCCAGCAGCGGTGGAGGGACAGGAAGTAACTATGGCTACACCTTC

d_call: TRBD2
clone_size: large
v_call: TRBV19
j_call: TRBJ2-7
cdr3_length: 19
cdr3_aa: CASSRRASGLAGMLSEQYF
cdr3_nt: TGTGCCAGTAGCCGCAGGGCCTCGGGACTAGCGGGAATGTTAAGCGAGCAGTACTTC

d_call: TRBD2
clone_size: -
v_call: TRBV5-1
j_call: TRBJ2-2
cdr3_length: 15
cdr3_aa: CASSLVLAGTGELFF
cdr3_nt: TGCGCCAGCAGCTTGGTACTAGCGGGAACCGGGGAGCTGTTTTTT

d_call: -
clone_size: large
v_call: TRBV12-5
j_call: TRBJ2-7
cdr3_length: 14
cdr3_aa: CASVGAGAFYEQYF
cdr3_nt: TGTGCTAGTGTGGGTGCCGGGGCCTTCTACGAGCAGTACTTC

d_call: -
clone_size: few
v_call: TRBV6-2/TRBV6-3
j_call: TRBJ1-2
cdr3_length: 13
cdr3_aa: CASSSSRVGGYTF
cdr3_nt: TGTGCCAGCAGTTCAAGCAGGGTTGGCGGCTACACCTTC

d_call: -
clone_size: -
v_call: TRBV6-2/TRBV6-3
j_call: TRBJ2-5
cdr3_length: 13
cdr3_aa: CASSHSGLETQYF
cdr3_nt: TGTGCCAGCAGCCACAGTGGGCTAGAGACCCAGTACTTC

d_call: -
clone_size: medium-sized
v_call: TRBV5-1
j_call: TRBJ1-1
cdr3_length: 17
cdr3_aa: CASSLFPTEGVNTEAFF
cdr3_nt: TGCGCCAGCAGCTTGTTTCCCACAGAAGGGGTGAACACTGAAGCTTTCTTT

d_call: -
clone_size: few
v_call: TRBV6-1
j_call: TRBJ2-3
cdr3_length: 15
cdr3_aa: CASSADNPSTDTQYF
cdr3_nt: TGTGCCAGCAGCGCCGATAATCCTAGCACAGATACGCAGTATTTT

d_call: -
clone_size: -
v_call: TRBV7-2
j_call: TRBJ1-3
cdr3_length: 12
cdr3_aa: CASSLAGNTIYF
cdr3_nt: TGTGCCAGCAGCTTAGCGGGAAACACCATATATTTT

d_call: TRBD1
clone_size: few
v_call: TRBV2
j_call: TRBJ1-2
cdr3_length: 15
cdr3_aa: CASSGGTGGNYGYTF
cdr3_nt: TGTGCCAGCAGTGGGGGGACAGGGGGCAACTATGGCTACACCTTC

d_call: -
clone_size: -
v_call: TRBV9
j_call: TRBJ1-2
cdr3_length: 12
cdr3_aa: CASSALPRGYTF
cdr3_nt: TGTGCCAGCAGCGCCCTCCCGCGGGGCTACACCTTC

d_call: -
clone_size: -
v_call: TRBV24-1
j_call: TRBJ2-2
cdr3_length: 14
cdr3_aa: CATSVDETTGELFF
cdr3_nt: TGTGCCACCAGTGTTGACGAGACCACCGGGGAGCTGTTTTTT

d_call: TRBD2
clone_size: -
v_call: TRBV9
j_call: TRBJ2-7
cdr3_length: 14
cdr3_aa: CASSASGTIYEQYF
cdr3_nt: TGTGCCAGCAGCGCTAGCGGGACGATCTACGAGCAGTACTTC

d_call: -
clone_size: -
v_call: TRBV6-5
j_call: TRBJ2-2
cdr3_length: 15
cdr3_aa: CASSYSETFTGELFF
cdr3_nt: TGTGCCAGCAGTTACTCGGAGACTTTCACCGGGGAGCTGTTTTTT

d_call: TRBD2
clone_size: few
v_call: TRBV6-1
j_call: TRBJ2-7
cdr3_length: 16
cdr3_aa: CASSDGTSGIAGEQYF
cdr3_nt: TGTGCCAGCAGTGATGGGACTAGCGGGATTGCGGGCGAGCAGTACTTC

d_call: TRBD1
clone_size: few
v_call: TRBV28
j_call: TRBJ1-2
cdr3_length: 15
cdr3_aa: CASREDRGPNYGYTF
cdr3_nt: TGTGCCAGCAGGGAGGACAGGGGGCCTAACTATGGCTACACCTTC

d_call: -
clone_size: few
v_call: TRBV24-1
j_call: TRBJ2-1
cdr3_length: 11
cdr3_aa: CATSEDNEQFF
cdr3_nt: TGTGCCACCAGTGAGGATAATGAGCAGTTCTTC

d_call: TRBD1
clone_size: few
v_call: TRBV6-1
j_call: TRBJ1-6
cdr3_length: 14
cdr3_aa: CASSAGQGYSPLHF
cdr3_nt: TGTGCCAGCAGTGCTGGACAGGGCTATTCACCCCTCCACTTT

d_call: -
clone_size: -
v_call: TRBV7-2
j_call: TRBJ2-1
cdr3_length: 14
cdr3_aa: CASSLGGSAFEQFF
cdr3_nt: TGTGCCAGCAGCTTAGGGGGAAGCGCCTTTGAGCAGTTCTTC

d_call: TRBD1
clone_size: -
v_call: TRBV12-3/TRBV12-4
j_call: TRBJ2-3
cdr3_length: 14
cdr3_aa: CASTRDRVTDTQYF
cdr3_nt: TGTGCCAGCACCCGGGACAGGGTCACAGATACGCAGTATTTT

d_call: -
clone_size: many
v_call: TRBV12-3/TRBV12-4
j_call: TRBJ2-7
cdr3_length: 15
cdr3_aa: CASIPTRPLPYEQYF
cdr3_nt: TGTGCCAGCATTCCTACCCGCCCTCTCCCCTACGAGCAGTACTTC

d_call: TRBD1
clone_size: few
v_call: TRBV27
j_call: TRBJ1-2
cdr3_length: 18
cdr3_aa: CASSRAPGQTIANYGYTF
cdr3_nt: TGTGCCAGCAGCCGCGCCCCGGGACAGACAATAGCTAACTATGGCTACACCTTC

d_call: -
clone_size: few
v_call: TRBV19
j_call: TRBJ2-7
cdr3_length: 15
cdr3_aa: CASSSPKRAIQEQYF
cdr3_nt: TGTGCCAGTAGTAGCCCCAAGCGTGCCATCCAGGAGCAGTACTTC

d_call: -
clone_size: few
v_call: TRBV12-3/TRBV12-4
j_call: TRBJ2-7
cdr3_length: 12
cdr3_aa: CASSLQGSEQYF
cdr3_nt: TGTGCCAGCAGCCTACAGGGCTCCGAGCAGTACTTC

d_call: -
clone_size: -
v_call: TRBV6-1
j_call: TRBJ2-7
cdr3_length: 14
cdr3_aa: CASSEANGRYEQYF
cdr3_nt: TGTGCCAGCAGTGAAGCCAACGGGCGCTACGAGCAGTACTTC

d_call: TRBD2
clone_size: few
v_call: TRBV6-1
j_call: TRBJ2-7
cdr3_length: 16
cdr3_aa: CASTPTRGEGHYEQYF
cdr3_nt: TGTGCCAGCACCCCGACCCGCGGGGAGGGCCACTACGAGCAGTACTTC

d_call: -
clone_size: few
v_call: TRBV6-1
j_call: TRBJ1-1
cdr3_length: 15
cdr3_aa: CASFRGSGGYTEAFF
cdr3_nt: TGTGCCAGCTTTAGGGGCTCCGGAGGGTACACTGAAGCTTTCTTT

d_call: TRBD2
clone_size: many
v_call: TRBV12-3/TRBV12-4
j_call: TRBJ2-1
cdr3_length: 15
cdr3_aa: CASSFGSGVYNEQFF
cdr3_nt: TGTGCCAGCAGTTTTGGTAGCGGGGTCTACAATGAGCAGTTCTTC

d_call: -
clone_size: -
v_call: TRBV24-1
j_call: TRBJ2-1
cdr3_length: 13
cdr3_aa: CATSDPGHNEQFF
cdr3_nt: TGTGCCACCAGTGATCCAGGGCACAATGAGCAGTTCTTC

d_call: TRBD1
clone_size: few
v_call: TRBV12-3/TRBV12-4
j_call: TRBJ1-6
cdr3_length: 15
cdr3_aa: CASSLKDRGLSPLHF
cdr3_nt: TGTGCCAGCAGTTTGAAGGACAGGGGGTTGTCACCCCTCCACTTT

d_call: TRBD1
clone_size: few
v_call: TRBV6-1
j_call: TRBJ1-1
cdr3_length: 15
cdr3_aa: CASIYGQVMNTEAFF
cdr3_nt: TGTGCCAGCATCTACGGACAGGTGATGAACACTGAAGCTTTCTTT

d_call: TRBD1
clone_size: -
v_call: TRBV19
j_call: TRBJ1-4
cdr3_length: 16
cdr3_aa: CASSSDRRPTNEKLFF
cdr3_nt: TGTGCCAGTAGTTCGGACAGGAGACCAACTAATGAAAAACTGTTTTTT

d_call: -
clone_size: medium-sized
v_call: TRBV20-1
j_call: TRBJ2-7
cdr3_length: 13
cdr3_aa: CSAYMGLTYEQYF
cdr3_nt: TGCAGTGCCTACATGGGACTGACCTACGAGCAGTACTTC

d_call: -
clone_size: -
v_call: TRBV19
j_call: TRBJ1-2
cdr3_length: 16
cdr3_aa: CASSIDKGTENYGYTF
cdr3_nt: TGTGCCAGTAGTATAGATAAGGGGACGGAGAACTATGGCTACACCTTC

d_call: -
clone_size: few
v_call: TRBV10-1
j_call: TRBJ2-7
cdr3_length: 13
cdr3_aa: CASSEERFYEQYF
cdr3_nt: TGCGCCAGCAGTGAGGAGCGGTTCTACGAGCAGTACTTC

d_call: -
clone_size: few
v_call: TRBV28
j_call: TRBJ1-6
cdr3_length: 13
cdr3_aa: CASSFGVNSPLHF
cdr3_nt: TGTGCCAGCAGCTTTGGGGTTAATTCACCCCTCCACTTT

d_call: -
clone_size: -
v_call: TRBV20-1
j_call: TRBJ2-2
cdr3_length: 15
cdr3_aa: CSARLPTRARGELFF
cdr3_nt: TGCAGTGCTAGATTGCCTACTAGGGCTAGGGGGGAGCTGTTTTTT

d_call: -
clone_size: few
v_call: TRBV28
j_call: TRBJ2-1
cdr3_length: 13
cdr3_aa: CASRTGTNNEQFF
cdr3_nt: TGTGCCAGCAGAACCGGGACGAACAATGAGCAGTTCTTC

d_call: TRBD1
clone_size: few
v_call: TRBV19
j_call: TRBJ1-2
cdr3_length: 13
cdr3_aa: CASTSQGAPGYTF
cdr3_nt: TGTGCCAGTACCTCTCAGGGGGCGCCCGGCTACACCTTC

d_call: TRBD1
clone_size: few
v_call: TRBV5-1
j_call: TRBJ1-2
cdr3_length: 14
cdr3_aa: CASSGQGAADGYTF
cdr3_nt: TGCGCCAGCAGCGGACAGGGGGCGGCAGATGGCTACACCTTC

d_call: -
clone_size: few
v_call: TRBV2
j_call: TRBJ2-1
cdr3_length: 14
cdr3_aa: CASSEGARVNEQFF
cdr3_nt: TGTGCCAGCAGTGAAGGAGCGCGGGTCAATGAGCAGTTCTTC

d_call: -
clone_size: medium-sized
v_call: TRBV7-3
j_call: TRBJ2-5
cdr3_length: 15
cdr3_aa: CASSLTGGYQETQYF
cdr3_nt: TGTGCCAGCAGCTTAACGGGGGGTTACCAAGAGACCCAGTACTTC

d_call: TRBD1
clone_size: few
v_call: TRBV6-1
j_call: TRBJ2-2
cdr3_length: 14
cdr3_aa: CASSRTGETGELFF
cdr3_nt: TGTGCCAGCAGTCGGACAGGGGAAACCGGGGAGCTGTTTTTT

d_call: -
clone_size: few
v_call: TRBV3-1
j_call: TRBJ2-3
cdr3_length: 16
cdr3_aa: CASSRGLSGGLDTQYF
cdr3_nt: TGTGCCAGCAGCAGGGGACTTTCTGGAGGGTTAGATACGCAGTATTTT

d_call: -
clone_size: large
v_call: TRBV20-1
j_call: TRBJ1-2
cdr3_length: 16
cdr3_aa: CSAREEGRQDPYGYTF
cdr3_nt: TGCAGTGCTAGAGAAGAGGGCAGGCAGGACCCCTATGGCTACACCTTC

d_call: -
clone_size: medium-sized
v_call: TRBV18
j_call: TRBJ2-1
cdr3_length: 14
cdr3_aa: CASSPDWGRDEQFF
cdr3_nt: TGTGCCAGCTCACCAGATTGGGGGCGGGATGAGCAGTTCTTC

d_call: -
clone_size: many
v_call: TRBV27
j_call: TRBJ2-7
cdr3_length: 13
cdr3_aa: CASSFSGASEQYF
cdr3_nt: TGTGCCAGCAGTTTTTCGGGGGCGAGCGAGCAGTACTTC

d_call: -
clone_size: -
v_call: TRBV7-8
j_call: TRBJ2-7
cdr3_length: 16
cdr3_aa: CASSDRRLKPTYEQYF
cdr3_nt: TGTGCCAGCAGCGACCGCCGACTTAAACCCACTTACGAGCAGTACTTC

d_call: TRBD1
clone_size: -
v_call: TRBV24-1
j_call: TRBJ2-7
cdr3_length: 15
cdr3_aa: CATSDSGQGGYEQYF
cdr3_nt: TGTGCCACCAGTGATTCTGGACAGGGTGGTTACGAGCAGTACTTC

d_call: -
clone_size: large
v_call: TRBV20-1
j_call: TRBJ1-5
cdr3_length: 13
cdr3_aa: CSAIGQSNQPQHF
cdr3_nt: TGCAGTGCCATTGGACAGTCCAATCAGCCCCAGCATTTT

d_call: -
clone_size: -
v_call: TRBV14
j_call: TRBJ2-1
cdr3_length: 17
cdr3_aa: CASSQRGMESSYNEQFF
cdr3_nt: TGTGCCAGCAGCCAGAGGGGGATGGAAAGCTCCTACAATGAGCAGTTCTTC

d_call: TRBD2
clone_size: -
v_call: TRBV30
j_call: TRBJ2-1
cdr3_length: 16
cdr3_aa: CACPIGTSGRGNEQFF
cdr3_nt: TGTGCCTGCCCTATAGGGACTAGCGGTAGGGGCAATGAGCAGTTCTTC